This TCR beta chain was sequenced for a study of T-cell reconstitution after alpha-beta-depleted transplantation in children. Findings and caveats of the study: Reportedly, roughly two months post-transplant, alpha-beta T cells arose from several hundred expanded graft clones.

Unique molecular identifiers were used in preparing the TCRbeta library. MiXCR, run by TCRdb on the PCR reads, gives a single entry per CDR3 protein. This repertoire shows fewer than 700,000 distinct CDR3 sequences, 23% found once; its top ten account for around an eighth. On this clonotype: Its antigen is currently unknown.

Germline V gene sequence: CDR1 MNHEY, CDR2 SVGAGI. CDR3 length: 15 amino acids. V was clipped by 2 bases and J by 3 bases, with 13 bases between them. The specimen comprised PBMCs, mostly from graft donor cells, sampled 360 days after TCRalphabeta/CD19-depleted stem cell transplant. The chain recombines TRBV6-5 with TRBJ1-1; D is perhaps TRBD1 (6 bases). The clonotype originates from a boy in the first two years of life who had a stem cell transplant for acute myeloid leukemia, so the T cells may come from the graft donor. CDR3 DNA: TGTGCCAGCAGTTACGCCGGACAGCTCTACACTGAAGCTTTCTTT. It is translated as CASSYAGQLYTEAFF.